The clone carrying this T cell receptor (beta chain) was seen a handful of times. The antigen remains unidentified. The germline gives CDR1 MGHRA, CDR2 YSYEKL. This CDR3 is 13 amino acids long. V was shortened by 1 base and J by 2 bases, with 3 bases between the two germline ends. These data originate in a study of cytomegalovirus exposure and HLA in healthy donors. Use of 60 Vbeta and 13 Jbeta primers characterized the PCR. The protocol was immunoSEQ multiplex PCR, while the TCRdb copy is restricted to in-frame clones and leaves out a portion. The sample yields roughly 150,000 clones, 70% to 90% seen once. Findings and caveats of the study: Association of a missense DCLRE1C variant with TCR beta V- and J-gene trimming was reported in a later analysis.

The gene calls are TRBV4-1 and TRBJ1-5; D not resolved. This clonotype originated in a woman between 18 and 29 years old in good health and CMV-seronegative. Sequenced sample: PBMCs. Written as DNA, the CDR3 is TGCGCCAGCAGCCAAGTCGGCAATCAGCCCCAGCATTTT. Its protein is CASSQVGNQPQHF.